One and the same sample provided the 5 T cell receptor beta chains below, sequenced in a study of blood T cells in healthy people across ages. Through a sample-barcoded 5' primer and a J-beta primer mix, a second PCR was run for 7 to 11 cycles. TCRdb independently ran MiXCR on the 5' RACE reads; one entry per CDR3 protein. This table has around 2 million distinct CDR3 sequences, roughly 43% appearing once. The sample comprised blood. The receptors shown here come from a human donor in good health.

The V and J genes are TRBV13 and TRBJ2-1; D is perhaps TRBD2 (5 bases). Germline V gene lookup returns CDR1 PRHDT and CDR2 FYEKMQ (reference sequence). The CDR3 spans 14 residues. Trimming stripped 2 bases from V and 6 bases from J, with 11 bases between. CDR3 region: CASSLRGLSNEQFF. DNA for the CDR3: TGTGCCAGCAGCTTACGCGGGCTAAGCAATGAGCAGTTCTTC.

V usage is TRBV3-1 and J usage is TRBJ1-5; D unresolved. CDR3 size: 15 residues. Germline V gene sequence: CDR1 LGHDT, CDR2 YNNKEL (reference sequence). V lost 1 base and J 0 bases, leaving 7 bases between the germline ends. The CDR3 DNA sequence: TGTGCCAGCAGCCAAGGTTTCTATAGCAATCAGCCCCAGCATTTT. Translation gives CASSQGFYSNQPQHF. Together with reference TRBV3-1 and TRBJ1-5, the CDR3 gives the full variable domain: DTAVSQTPKYLVTQMGNDKSIKCEQNLGHDTMYWYKQDSKKFLKIMFSYNNKELIINETVPNRFSPKSPDKAHLNLHINSLELGDSAVYFCASSQGFYSNQPQHFGDGTRLSIL.

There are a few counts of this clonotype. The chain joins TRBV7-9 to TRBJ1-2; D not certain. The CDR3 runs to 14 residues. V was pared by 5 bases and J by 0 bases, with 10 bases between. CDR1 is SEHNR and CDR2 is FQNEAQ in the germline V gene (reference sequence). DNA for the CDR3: TGTGCCAGCAGCCCCAGGAGCCCTAACTATGGCTACACCTTC. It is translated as CASSPRSPNYGYTF.

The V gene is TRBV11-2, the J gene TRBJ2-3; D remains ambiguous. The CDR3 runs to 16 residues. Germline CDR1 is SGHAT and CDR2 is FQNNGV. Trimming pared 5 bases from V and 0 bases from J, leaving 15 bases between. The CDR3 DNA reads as TGTGCCAGCAGCCCATATGGCCTAGAGAGCACAGATACGCAGTATTTT. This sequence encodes CASSPYGLESTDTQYF.

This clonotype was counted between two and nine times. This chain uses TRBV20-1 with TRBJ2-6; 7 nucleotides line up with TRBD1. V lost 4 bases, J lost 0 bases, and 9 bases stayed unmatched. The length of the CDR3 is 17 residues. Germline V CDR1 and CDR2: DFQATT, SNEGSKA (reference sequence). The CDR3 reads CSANLDRLHSGANVLTF. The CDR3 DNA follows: TGCAGTGCTAACCTGGACAGGCTACACTCTGGGGCCAACGTCCTGACTTTC.